Following are 5 T cell receptor beta chains from one sample sequenced in a study of human T cells and chemical hapten exposure. Time point described: patch test 3, about 24 weeks after DPC sensitization. Treatment given: therapeutic diphenylcyclopropenone sensitization with weekly scalp DPC. Using its own MiXCR run on the RACE reads, TCRdb lists one record per CDR3 protein. Among 150,000 to 200,000 distinct CDR3 sequences listed, around 30% were seen once. Source: whole blood, taken in connection with sensitization to the hapten diphenylcyclopropenone (DPC). The origin of the receptors is a woman aged 18-29 years with alopecia areata. Some clones in this sample may be carry-over from other donors' samples.

This rearrangement joins TRBV7-2 to TRBJ2-1, with D hard to call. V was trimmed by 5 bases and J by 9 bases, leaving 11 bases between them. Germline values: CDR1 SGHTA, CDR2 FQGNSA. The CDR3 has 12 residues. CDR3 sequence (DNA): TGTGCCAGCAGCGGGCTAGTAGCTGAGCAGTTCTTC. This sequence encodes CASSGLVAEQFF.

This chain links TRBV29-1 with TRBJ2-1, with 8 bases lining up with TRBD2. Germline V gene data show CDR1 as SQVTM and CDR2 as ANQGSEA. The CDR3 has 13 amino acids. V lost 2 bases to trimming and J lost 10 bases; unmatched junction nucleotides: 7. The CDR3 loop reads CSVESGGTREQFF. In DNA, the CDR3 is TGCAGCGTTGAATCGGGGGGGACCAGGGAGCAGTTCTTC.

The sample holds a few counts of this clonotype. The gene calls are TRBV18 and TRBJ2-2, with D hard to call. The germline gives CDR1 KGHSH, CDR2 LQKENI. Trimming left V 3 bases short and J 2 bases short, with 13 bases between. The CDR3 covers 16 residues. CDR3: CASSPRRASNTGELFF. The CDR3, as DNA: TGTGCCAGCTCACCCCGACGGGCGAGTAACACCGGGGAGCTGTTTTTT.

V gene TRBV11-1 combines with J gene TRBJ2-3; 12 bases match TRBD1. This CDR3 comprises 16 residues. In germline, CDR1 is SGHAT, CDR2 FQDESV (reference sequence). V lost 0 bases to trimming and J lost 4 bases; unmatched junction nucleotides: 2. The CDR3 loop reads CASSLAGTGGPDTQYF. In DNA form, the CDR3 reads TGTGCCAGCAGCTTAGCGGGGACAGGGGGCCCAGATACGCAGTATTTT.

This clonotype was observed a handful of times. The V gene is TRBV7-6, the J gene TRBJ1-2; possible D gene TRBD1, 6 bases. V shed 5 bases and J shed 3 bases, with 10 bases lying between them. Germline V CDR1 and CDR2: SGHVS, FNYEAQ. The CDR3 has 13 residues. The CDR3 coding sequence is TGTGCCAGCAGCCCGAACAGGGACTATGGCTACACCTTC. This translates into CASSPNRDYGYTF.